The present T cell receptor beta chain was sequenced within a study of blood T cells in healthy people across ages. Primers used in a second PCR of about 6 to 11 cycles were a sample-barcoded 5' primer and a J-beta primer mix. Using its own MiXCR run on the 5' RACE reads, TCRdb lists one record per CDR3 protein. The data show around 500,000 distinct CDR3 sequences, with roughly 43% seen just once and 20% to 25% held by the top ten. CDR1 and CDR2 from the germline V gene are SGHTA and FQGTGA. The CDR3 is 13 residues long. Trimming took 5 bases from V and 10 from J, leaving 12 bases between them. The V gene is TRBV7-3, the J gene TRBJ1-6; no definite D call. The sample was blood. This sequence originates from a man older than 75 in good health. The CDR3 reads CASSPRPDSPLHF. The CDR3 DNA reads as TGTGCCAGCAGCCCGAGACCCGACTCACCCCTCCACTTT.